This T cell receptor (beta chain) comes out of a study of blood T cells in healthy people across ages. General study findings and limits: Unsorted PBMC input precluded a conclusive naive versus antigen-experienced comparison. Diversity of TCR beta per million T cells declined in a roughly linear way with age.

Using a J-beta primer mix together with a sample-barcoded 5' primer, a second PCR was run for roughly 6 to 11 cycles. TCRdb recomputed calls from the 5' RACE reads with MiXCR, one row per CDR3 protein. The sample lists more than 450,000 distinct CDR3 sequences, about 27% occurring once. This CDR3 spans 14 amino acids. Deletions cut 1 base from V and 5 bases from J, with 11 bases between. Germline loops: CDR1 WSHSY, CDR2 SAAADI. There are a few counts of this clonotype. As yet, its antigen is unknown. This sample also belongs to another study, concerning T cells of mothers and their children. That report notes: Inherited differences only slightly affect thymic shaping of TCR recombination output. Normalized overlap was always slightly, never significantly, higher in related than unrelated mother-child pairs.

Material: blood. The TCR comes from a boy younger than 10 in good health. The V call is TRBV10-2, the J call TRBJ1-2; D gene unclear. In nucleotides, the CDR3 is TGCGCCAGCAGTGAGTACGGCAGAGCTTATGGCTACACCTTC. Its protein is CASSEYGRAYGYTF.